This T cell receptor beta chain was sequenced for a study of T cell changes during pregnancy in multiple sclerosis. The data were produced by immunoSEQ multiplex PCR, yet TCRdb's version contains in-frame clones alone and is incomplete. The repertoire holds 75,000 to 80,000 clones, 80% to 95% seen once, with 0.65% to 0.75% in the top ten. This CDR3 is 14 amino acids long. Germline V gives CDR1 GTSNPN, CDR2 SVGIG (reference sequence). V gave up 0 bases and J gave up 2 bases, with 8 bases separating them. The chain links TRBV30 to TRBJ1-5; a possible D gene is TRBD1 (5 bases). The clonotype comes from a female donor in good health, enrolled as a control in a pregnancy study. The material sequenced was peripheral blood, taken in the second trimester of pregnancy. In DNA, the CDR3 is TGTGCCTGGAGTGTACGGGGGGGCAATCAGCCCCAGCATTTT. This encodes CAWSVRGGNQPQHF. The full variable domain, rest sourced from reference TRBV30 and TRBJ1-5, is SQTIHQWPATLVQPVGSPLSLECTVEGTSNPNLYWYRQAAGRGLQLLFYSVGIGQISSEVPQNLSASRPQDRQFILSSKKLLLSDSGFYLCAWSVRGGNQPQHFGDGTRLSIL.